The rows below give T cell receptor beta chains drawn from one sample of a study of Graves' ophthalmopathy and Graves' hyperthyroidism. TCRdb used MiXCR to reprocess the multiplex PCR reads, holding one entry per CDR3 protein. Of almost 750,000 distinct CDR3 sequences listed, 40% are singletons. The sample taken for sequencing was peripheral blood. The receptors originated from an adult man with Graves' ophthalmopathy. CDR3s include the opening cysteine and the closing phenylalanine or tryptophan. The D gene is left open where the match is weak. A row's size may be missing; if present it is once, few, many or a size class.

V gene	clone size	J gene	D gene	CDR3 protein	CDR3 DNA
TRBV7-2	once	TRBJ2-7	TRBD2	CASSQGSGRSYEQYF	TGTGCCAGCAGCCAAGGGAGCGGGAGATCCTACGAGCAGTACTTC
TRBV15	-	TRBJ1-2	TRBD1	CATSTPGGYYGYTF	TGTGCCACCAGCACCCCAGGGGGCTACTATGGCTACACCTTC
TRBV7-2	many	TRBJ2-2	TRBD2	CASRRTRSQTGELFF	TGTGCCAGCAGGCGGACTAGGAGCCAAACCGGGGAGCTGTTTTTT
TRBV25-1	once	TRBJ2-5	TRBD2	CASSEWGGNQETQYF	TGTGCCAGCAGTGAATGGGGAGGGAATCAAGAGACCCAGTACTTC
TRBV29-1	once	TRBJ1-6	-	CSVKRDYNSPLHF	TGCAGCGTTAAAAGGGATTATAATTCACCCCTCCACTTT
TRBV4-2	-	TRBJ2-7	TRBD1	CASSQDGPGTGLGEQYF	TGTGCCAGCAGCCAAGATGGCCCCGGGACAGGGTTAGGCGAGCAGTACTTC
TRBV2	-	TRBJ1-2	TRBD1	CASRLGQGLDYGYTF	TGTGCCAGCAGACTCGGACAGGGTCTGGACTATGGCTACACCTTC
TRBV11-1	-	TRBJ2-7	TRBD1	CASSSRDRGRWEQYF	TGTGCCAGCAGTTCCCGGGACAGGGGAAGGTGGGAGCAGTACTTC
TRBV10-3	many	TRBJ2-5	-	CAISRALQETQYF	TGTGCCATCAGTAGAGCCCTCCAAGAGACCCAGTACTTC
TRBV20-1	-	TRBJ1-5	TRBD1	CSARVPTGVGNQPQHF	TGCAGTGCTAGAGTTCCTACAGGGGTGGGCAATCAGCCCCAGCATTTT
TRBV2	-	TRBJ2-3	TRBD2	CARSFSGGNTDTQYF	TGTGCCAGATCCTTCTCCGGGGGGAACACAGATACGCAGTATTTT
TRBV7-9	-	TRBJ2-2	TRBD1	CASRLDRDGELFF	TGTGCCAGCAGACTTGACAGGGATGGGGAGCTGTTTTTT
TRBV9	many	TRBJ1-1	TRBD1	CASSGQGAGTEAFF	TGTGCCAGCAGCGGCCAGGGGGCCGGCACTGAAGCTTTCTTT
TRBV13	few	TRBJ1-1	-	CASSLIVGGKDTEAFF	TGTGCCAGCAGCTTAATAGTGGGGGGTAAGGACACTGAAGCTTTCTTT
TRBV6-5	many	TRBJ2-5	TRBD2	CASKAGGRETQYF	TGTGCCAGCAAAGCGGGGGGCAGGGAGACCCAGTACTTC
TRBV2	-	TRBJ2-5	-	CARRGAGVETQYF	TGTGCCAGACGCGGCGCCGGTGTGGAGACCCAGTACTTC
TRBV11-3	-	TRBJ1-2	-	CASSESALYGYTF	TGCGCCAGCAGTGAGTCGGCACTGTATGGCTACACCTTC
TRBV25-1	-	TRBJ1-3	-	CASSLKPGVRSGNTIYF	TGTGCCAGCAGCCTGAAACCGGGAGTAAGGTCTGGAAACACCATATATTTT
TRBV19	many	TRBJ1-5	-	CASSIPGALPAQHF	TGTGCCAGTAGTATCCCAGGGGCCCTACCCGCCCAGCATTTT
TRBV25-1	-	TRBJ2-2	-	CASSPQQGGAGELFF	TGTGCCAGCAGCCCACAACAGGGCGGCGCCGGGGAGCTGTTTTTT
TRBV25-1	-	TRBJ2-2	-	CATAENTGELFF	TGTGCTACAGCGGAGAACACCGGGGAGCTGTTTTTT
TRBV29-1	-	TRBJ1-2	TRBD1	CSVDPTGGNYGYTF	TGCAGCGTTGATCCGACAGGGGGCAACTATGGCTACACCTTC